The sequence of this T cell receptor beta chain was determined in a study of T cells in Graves' hyperthyroidism and ophthalmopathy. Study conclusions and caveats: The model anticipated ophthalmopathy a median 6.5 months pre-onset. Also found in blood were most expanded thyroid clonotypes above 0.001.

The CDR3 sequence is 12 residues long. Unmatched junction bases numbered 6, after V lost 6 bases and J lost 9 bases. CDR1 SEHNR and CDR2 FQNEAQ come from the germline V gene (reference sequence). RNA transcripts served as the template for amplifying TCR beta CDR3 regions. The HTBI primer set drove a first-round RT-PCR of the TCR CDR3. TCRdb reanalysed the multiplex PCR reads using MiXCR and keeps one entry per CDR3 protein. The data show 550,000 to 700,000 distinct CDR3 sequences, 40% to 55% seen once. Comment on this clonotype: Antigen specificity is unknown.

Researchers barred patients who had uncontrolled infection, other autoimmune disease, pregnancy or lactation. Clinical symptoms, serum thyroxine, TRAb, thyroid ultrasound and orbital computed tomography informed diagnoses. The sequence was obtained from an adult woman with Graves' disease, either hyperthyroidism or ophthalmopathy (not recorded which). This chain uses TRBV7-9 with TRBJ2-5; 8 bases agree with TRBD2. The sample comprised peripheral blood or thyroid tissue (not recorded which). The CDR3 nucleotides are TGTGCCAGCAGTGGCGGTAGCGGGGCCCAGTACTTC. Protein product: CASSGGSGAQYF.